The present T cell receptor beta chain was sequenced within a study of T cells in Graves' hyperthyroidism and ophthalmopathy. RNA transcripts gave rise to amplified TCR beta CDR3 regions. HTBI primers were used for first-round RT-PCR of the TCR CDR3. TCRdb reprocessed the multiplex PCR reads with MiXCR, giving one entry per CDR3 protein. Of about 400,000 distinct CDR3 sequences in the sample, around 16% were seen once. This clonotype was observed a few times. The CDR3 is 15 residues long. Per the germline V gene, CDR1 is KGHDR and CDR2 is SFDVKD. V lost 2 bases and J 0 bases, leaving 9 bases between the germline ends.

The receptor was isolated from a young woman with Graves' hyperthyroidism. The rearrangement joins TRBV24-1 to TRBJ1-2, with D unclear. The sequenced sample was blood. DNA for the CDR3: TGTGCCACCAGTGATTCTGCAGTTTCTAACTATGGCTACACCTTC. Amino acid sequence: CATSDSAVSNYGYTF.